Listed here are 24 T cell receptor beta chains from one sample, sequenced in a study of early T cells in non-severe SARS-CoV-2 infection. Using its own MiXCR run on the 5' RACE reads, TCRdb lists one record per CDR3 protein. Among tens of thousands of distinct CDR3 sequences listed, about 15% were seen once. Sequences were obtained from whole blood. The receptors were sampled from an adult who was a healthcare worker with PCR-confirmed SARS-CoV-2 infection or an uninfected control (not recorded which).

The rearrangement joins TRBV27 to TRBJ2-3; D is undetermined. The CDR3 covers 13 residues. Germline CDR1 is MNHEY and CDR2 is SMNVEV (reference sequence). Deletions cut 6 bases from V and 0 bases from J, with 7 bases between. The CDR3 is CASSRASTDTQYF. Written as DNA, the CDR3 is TGTGCCAGCAGCCGGGCTAGCACAGATACGCAGTATTTT.

The table lists this clonotype with a few counts. The V and J genes are TRBV12-3 or TRBV12-4 and TRBJ2-1, with 10 bases matching TRBD2. The CDR3 totals 15 residues. J was trimmed by 0 bases and V by 4 bases; bases with no gene match: 0. CDR3 protein: CASSSSGGSYNEQFF. The CDR3, as DNA: TGTGCCAGCAGTTCTAGCGGGGGCTCCTACAATGAGCAGTTCTTC.

This clonotype was observed a handful of times. The rearrangement uses TRBV6-5 and TRBJ1-6, with 8 bases lining up with TRBD1. The CDR3 consists of 17 residues. The V gene end was trimmed by 6 bases and the J gene end by 10 bases; junction bases not matched to a gene: 17. Germline CDR1 is MNHEY and CDR2 is SVGAGI. Here the CDR3 reads CASRSPLSGTGGSPLHF. The CDR3 nucleotides are TGTGCCAGCAGATCACCGCTTTCCGGGACAGGTGGATCACCCCTCCACTTT.

This clonotype was observed many times. In DNA, the CDR3 is TGTGCCAGTAGTGGGGGTTTGGGCGAGACCCAGTACTTC. It is translated as CASSGGLGETQYF. The chain carries TRBV19 and TRBJ2-5; either TRBD1 or TRBD2 may supply D (5 bases each). Germline V gene data show CDR1 as LNHDA and CDR2 as SQIVND (reference sequence). This CDR3 has 13 amino acids. V gave up 5 bases and J gave up 5 bases, with 12 bases separating them.

The genes are TRBV27 and TRBJ2-1; D remains ambiguous. V was cut by 0 bases and J by 1 base, with 10 bases left in between. The CDR3 length is 16 residues. The V gene's germline CDR1 is MNHEY and CDR2 SMNVEV (reference sequence). The CDR3 nucleotides are TGTGCCAGCAGTTTATCGGCTGGCAGTTCCTACAATGAGCAGTTCTTC. Its translation: CASSLSAGSSYNEQFF.

The V gene is TRBV6-5, the J gene TRBJ2-5; 13 bases agree with TRBD2. V was clipped by 6 bases and J by 7 bases; unmatched bases: 11. Germline V gene lookup returns CDR1 MNHEY and CDR2 SVGAGI. The CDR3 covers 16 residues. The CDR3 DNA reads as TGTGCCAGCAGCCCAGTCGGGACTAGCGGGAATCCGACCCAGTACTTC. It yields the protein CASSPVGTSGNPTQYF.

This chain uses TRBV9 with TRBJ2-7, with a possible D match to TRBD2 (6 bases). The CDR3 contains 14 residues. Germline CDR1 reads SGDLS; CDR2 reads YYNGEE. V lost 4 bases and J lost 7, with 18 bases in between. Here the CDR3 DNA reads TGTGCCAGCAGCCCCCGACGGGGGTCGGAGGAGCAGTACTTC. Translating gives CASSPRRGSEEQYF.

The chain links TRBV20-1 to TRBJ2-1; the match to TRBD2 covers 12 bases. CDR3 length: 14 residues. Germline loops: CDR1 DFQATT, CDR2 SNEGSKA (reference sequence). V was clipped by 4 bases and J by 2 bases; unmatched bases: 0. CDR3: CSATSGRAYNEQFF. DNA of the CDR3: TGCAGTGCTACTAGCGGGAGGGCCTACAATGAGCAGTTCTTC.

In its sample, this clonotype was seen many times. The gene calls are TRBV2 and TRBJ1-4, with D unresolved. This CDR3 region has 13 residues. The V end was cut by 4 bases, the J end by 7 bases, with 10 bases between. The germline V gene has CDR1 SNHLY and CDR2 FYNNEI. The CDR3 spells CASSVGLAEKLFF. CDR3 coding DNA: TGTGCCAGCAGTGTCGGGTTAGCTGAAAAACTGTTTTTT.

The rearrangement links TRBV20-1 to TRBJ2-1; tentative D call: TRBD2 (5 bases). In germline, CDR1 is DFQATT, CDR2 SNEGSKA (reference sequence). CDR3 length: 13 residues. Trimming cost V 8 bases and J 0 bases, with 11 bases left between them. The CDR3 reads CSFSESSYNEQFF. As DNA, the CDR3 is TGCAGTTTTAGCGAAAGCTCCTACAATGAGCAGTTCTTC.

The chain couples TRBV19 to TRBJ2-1; 11 bases match TRBD1. The CDR3 contains 13 residues. The V and J ends lost 10 bases and 9 bases, in that order; junction bases with no gene match: 8. Germline V gene lookup returns CDR1 LNHDA and CDR2 SQIVND (reference sequence). The CDR3 DNA reads TGTGCCACCTCCGGGACAGGGGGGGGTGAGCAGTTCTTC. The encoded protein is CATSGTGGGEQFF.

This clonotype has only a few counts. The chain recombines TRBV2 with TRBJ2-7; the match to TRBD2 covers 7 bases. Unmatched junction bases numbered 5, after V lost 3 bases and J lost 3 bases. There are 14 residues in the CDR3. CDR1 and CDR2 from the germline V gene are SNHLY and FYNNEI. Here the CDR3 DNA reads TGTGCCAGCAGTGACGGAGGCGGGAGCTACGAGCAGTACTTC. Encoded protein: CASSDGGGSYEQYF.

This clonotype appeared a few times. The J gene is TRBJ2-7, the V gene TRBV7-2, with D possibly called TRBD1 or TRBD2 (6 bases each). Trimming pared 5 bases from V and 2 bases from J, leaving 13 bases between. CDR1 SGHTA and CDR2 FQGNSA come from the germline V gene. This CDR3 region has 14 residues. The CDR3 region is CASSPTGGTYEQYF. CDR3 sequence (DNA): TGTGCCAGCAGCCCGACAGGCGGGACCTACGAGCAGTACTTC.

This clonotype was counted a few times. V gene TRBV7-9 combines with J gene TRBJ1-1; no definite D call. Germline CDR1 SEHNR, CDR2 FQNEAQ (reference sequence). Trimming took off 5 bases at V and 11 bases at J, with 12 bases between the two ends. CDR3 size: 11 residues. CDR3 in amino acids: CASSIDIEAFF. CDR3 sequence (DNA): TGTGCCAGCAGCATCGACATCGAGGCTTTCTTT.

The V call is TRBV4-3, the J call TRBJ2-3; D ambiguous. Trimming removed 1 base from V and 0 bases from J, with 11 bases in between. This CDR3 has 16 amino acids. The V gene's germline CDR1 is LGHNA and CDR2 YSLEER. The CDR3, as DNA: TGCGCCAGCAGCCAAGTGCTCGACCCTAGCACAGATACGCAGTATTTT. It encodes CASSQVLDPSTDTQYF.

This clonotype has at least ten counts. V is TRBV15 and J is TRBJ2-3; 8 nucleotides line up with TRBD2. Germline assignment: CDR1 LNHNV and CDR2 YYDKDF (reference sequence). The V and J ends lost 3 bases and 5 bases, in that order; junction bases with no gene match: 10. This CDR3 comprises 16 residues. As DNA, the CDR3 is TGTGCCACCAGCAGGCTACTAGCGGAGAGGGGAGATACGCAGTATTTT. This sequence encodes CATSRLLAERGDTQYF.

The CDR3 DNA sequence: TGTGCCATCAGTTCGGGCCGGGGGCCAGACACAGATACGCAGTATTTT. Encoded protein: CAISSGRGPDTDTQYF. This sequence joins TRBV10-3 and TRBJ2-3; D is possibly TRBD1 or TRBD2 (6 bases each). V was clipped by 5 bases and J by 2 bases, with 17 bases between them. The CDR3 spans 16 residues. Germline V gene data show CDR1 as ENHRY and CDR2 as SYGVKD.

The J gene is TRBJ2-7, the V gene TRBV4-3; D possibly corresponds to TRBD2 (6 bases). CDR1 is LGHNA and CDR2 is YSLEER in the germline V gene. The CDR3 covers 14 residues. Trimming removed 2 bases from V and 6 bases from J, with 14 bases in between. The CDR3 spells CASSQSPRGGEQYF. CDR3 nucleotide sequence: TGCGCCAGCAGCCAATCCCCAAGGGGAGGCGAGCAGTACTTC.

This clonotype has ten or more counts. This chain joins TRBV6-6 and TRBJ1-1, with D uncertain. Germline lookup yields CDR1 MNHNY and CDR2 SVGAGI (reference sequence). CDR3 length: 14 residues. The V end was cut by 4 bases, the J end by 0 bases, with 9 bases between. The CDR3 sequence is CASSSLDMNTEAFF. Written as DNA, the CDR3 is TGTGCCAGCAGTTCACTCGACATGAACACTGAAGCTTTCTTT.

The rearrangement joins TRBV5-1 to TRBJ1-4, with D possibly matching TRBD1 (5 bases). The length of the CDR3 is 15 residues. V gave up 4 bases and J gave up 7 bases, with 17 bases separating them. Germline loops: CDR1 SGHRS, CDR2 YFSETQ. The CDR3: CASSGSGRWIEKLFF. Written as DNA, the CDR3 is TGCGCCAGCAGCGGTTCGGGACGTTGGATTGAAAAACTGTTTTTT. The variable domain in full, with the rest retrieved from reference TRBV5-1 and TRBJ1-4, is KAGVTQTPRYLIKTRGQQVTLSCSPISGHRSVSWYQQTPGQGLQFLFEYFSETQRNKGNFPGRFSGRQFSNSRSEMNVSTLELGDSALYLCASSGSGRWIEKLFFGSGTQLSVL.

The chain couples TRBV20-1 to TRBJ2-3; TRBD1 is a possible D gene (5 bases). This CDR3 comprises 15 residues. CDR1 is DFQATT, CDR2 SNEGSKA, per germline (reference sequence). V lost 0 bases and J 1 base, leaving 11 bases between the germline ends. The DNA for the CDR3 is TGCAGTGCTAGAGATCGCAGGGCCGGCACAGATACGCAGTATTTT. This translates into CSARDRRAGTDTQYF.

This clonotype was observed many times. The chain employs TRBV20-1 and TRBJ2-1; D may be TRBD2 (6 bases). CDR1 and CDR2 from the germline V gene are DFQATT and SNEGSKA (reference sequence). The CDR3 totals 14 residues. V was clipped by 2 bases and J by 6 bases, with 14 bases between them. The CDR3 nucleotides read TGCAGTGCTAGACGCCGGACTACCATCAATGAGCAGTTCTTC. Protein product: CSARRRTTINEQFF.

The chain uses TRBV6-1 and TRBJ2-1; 10 nucleotides match TRBD2. Germline CDR1 reads MNHNS; CDR2 reads SASEGT. The CDR3 runs to 14 residues. The V gene end was trimmed by 8 bases and the J gene end by 5 bases; junction bases not matched to a gene: 6. The CDR3 protein is CASLAGGADNEQFF. The CDR3 DNA is TGTGCCAGCTTAGCGGGAGGTGCGGACAATGAGCAGTTCTTC.

The rearrangement joins TRBV20-1 to TRBJ1-1, with TRBD1 as a possible D gene (5 bases). This CDR3 is 16 amino acids long. Looked up from germline, CDR1 is DFQATT and CDR2 is SNEGSKA (reference sequence). The V end was cut by 0 bases, the J end by 4 bases, with 18 bases between. The CDR3 here is CSARDRGAAAGTEAFF. The CDR3 coding sequence is TGCAGTGCTAGAGATAGGGGCGCGGCGGCGGGCACTGAAGCTTTCTTT.